These 20 T cell receptor beta chains share one sample of origin, sequenced in a study of T cell responses to AZD1222 COVID-19 vaccine. Method: immunoSEQ multiplex PCR; TCRdb's copy keeps in-frame clones and lacks some. The sample has more than 95,000 clones, around nine tenths seen once. Sequenced here: peripheral blood, sampled on day 0 of AZD1222 vaccination. The receptor source for this set is an adult in good health.

J is TRBJ2-1 and V is TRBV19; 7 positions match TRBD2. The junction had 15 bases not matched to a gene; V was cut back by 4 bases and J by 6 bases. Germline assignment: CDR1 LNHDA and CDR2 SQIVND (reference sequence). The CDR3 contains 17 residues. The CDR3 here is CASSSSLWVRGSNEQFF. The CDR3 DNA reads as TGTGCCAGTAGTAGCTCCCTGTGGGTTCGCGGGAGCAATGAGCAGTTCTTC.

The rearrangement uses TRBV5-1 and TRBJ1-1, with TRBD1 as a possible D gene (6 bases). Between the trimmed V and J ends, which lost 4 bases and 2 bases, there was a span of 12 bases. The germline gives CDR1 SGHRS, CDR2 YFSETQ. The CDR3 totals 14 residues. Here the CDR3 reads CASSPRQVNTEAFF. The CDR3 DNA follows: TGCGCCAGCAGCCCCAGACAGGTTAACACTGAAGCTTTCTTT.

The genes are TRBV5-5 and TRBJ1-3; D is unclear. Trimming shortened V by 4 bases and J by 0 bases, and 11 bases separated the two germline ends. CDR3 length equals 15 residues. The V gene's germline CDR1 is SGHKS and CDR2 YYEKEE (reference sequence). The DNA for the CDR3 is TGTGCCAGCAGCCTCGGACCTTCCTCTGGAAACACCATATATTTT. Translated: CASSLGPSSGNTIYF.

This sequence joins TRBV29-1 and TRBJ2-7, with 8 nucleotides matching TRBD1. CDR3 size: 12 residues. The junction had 7 bases not matched to a gene; V was cut back by 7 bases and J by 5 bases. Germline V gene lookup returns CDR1 SQVTM and CDR2 ANQGSEA. CDR3 nucleotide sequence: TGCAGCGCAGGACAGGGTAAACACGAGCAGTACTTC. The encoded protein is CSAGQGKHEQYF.

V gene TRBV24-1 combines with J gene TRBJ2-3; D might be TRBD1 (5 bases). The CDR3 spans 11 residues. Trimming removed 8 bases at V and 5 bases at J, with 7 bases between. Per germline, CDR1 KGHDR and CDR2 SFDVKD. The CDR3 region is CATTTGDTQYF. Written as DNA, the CDR3 is TGTGCCACCACAACAGGAGATACGCAGTATTTT.

This clone came up a few times. The rearrangement joins TRBV2 to TRBJ2-5; D is unresolved. This CDR3 has 13 amino acids. V lost 2 bases and J 2 bases, leaving 6 bases between the germline ends. Looked up from germline, CDR1 is SNHLY and CDR2 is FYNNEI. CDR3: CASSEWRQETQYF. In nucleotides, the CDR3 is TGTGCCAGCAGTGAATGGAGACAAGAGACCCAGTACTTC.

With respect to this clone: In the same sample, other DNA sequences code for this CDR3. The rearrangement uses TRBV14 and TRBJ1-2; no definite D call. Germline-derived CDR1 and CDR2 are SGHDN and FVKESK. V lost 1 base, J lost 4 bases, and 7 bases lay in between. This CDR3 has 13 residues. The CDR3 region has the DNA TGTGCCAGCAGCCAAGGCAGGTCCTATGGCTACACCTTC. This gives the protein CASSQGRSYGYTF.

The V and J genes are TRBV19 and TRBJ1-1; D gene ambiguous. The CDR3 has 16 amino acids. The germline V and J ends were trimmed by 0 bases and 4 bases, with 15 bases remaining between them. Germline values: CDR1 LNHDA, CDR2 SQIVND (reference sequence). The CDR3 sequence: CASSIEWRASSTEAFF. CDR3 bases: TGTGCCAGTAGTATAGAGTGGAGGGCCTCGAGCACTGAAGCTTTCTTT.

J is TRBJ2-2 and V is TRBV28; D possibly corresponds to TRBD2 (5 bases). The germline CDR1 and CDR2 sequences are MDHEN and SYDVKM. This CDR3 comprises 15 residues. V lost 2 bases and J 6 bases, leaving 13 bases between the germline ends. The CDR3 loop is CASSLGRTGAGELFF. DNA of the CDR3: TGTGCCAGCAGTTTAGGACGGACCGGGGCCGGGGAGCTGTTTTTT.

V and J are TRBV20-1 and TRBJ1-6; the match to TRBD1 covers 7 bases. The length of the CDR3 is 16 residues. The ends lost 3 bases at V and 0 bases at J; junction bases unmatched: 5. CDR1 and CDR2 (germline): DFQATT, SNEGSKA (reference sequence). CDR3 sequence reads: CSASTGARSYNSPLHF. CDR3 bases: TGCAGTGCTAGTACAGGGGCCCGCTCCTATAATTCACCCCTCCACTTT.

The chain has TRBV6-1 and TRBJ1-2; a weak D match, TRBD1 (6 bases). The CDR3 covers 17 residues. V was trimmed by 3 bases and J by 3 bases, leaving 20 bases between them. The germline gives CDR1 MNHNS, CDR2 SASEGT. In DNA, the CDR3 is TGTGCCAGCAGTGAGGATACAGGGTGGCGAGGTGACTATGGCTACACCTTC. Translated: CASSEDTGWRGDYGYTF.

The chain employs TRBV28 and TRBJ1-5; D unresolved. CDR3 size: 12 residues. V was clipped by 2 bases and J by 7 bases, with 6 bases between them. The germline V gene encodes CDR1 MDHEN and CDR2 SYDVKM. Written as DNA, the CDR3 is TGTGCCAGCAGTTTAGAAATCCAGCCCCAGCATTTT. Its translation is CASSLEIQPQHF.

The chain uses TRBV13 and TRBJ1-5; D may be TRBD1 (6 bases). The CDR3 covers 14 residues. The germline CDR1 and CDR2 sequences are PRHDT and FYEKMQ (reference sequence). The germline V and J ends were trimmed by 7 bases and 6 bases, with 16 bases remaining between them. CDR3 amino acids: CASKLQGAAQPQHF. In DNA, the CDR3 is TGTGCCAGCAAATTACAGGGAGCGGCTCAGCCCCAGCATTTT.

This chain connects TRBV9 to TRBJ1-2; 8 positions agree with TRBD1. Per germline, CDR1 SGDLS and CDR2 YYNGEE. With V trimmed by 4 bases and J by 8 bases, 10 bases remained unmatched. This CDR3 comprises 14 residues. CDR3 residues: CASSTPNRGEGYTF. For the CDR3, the DNA is TGTGCCAGCAGCACCCCAAACAGGGGGGAAGGCTACACCTTC. The full variable domain, with the rest looked up from reference TRBV9 and TRBJ1-2, is DSGVTQTPKHLITATGQRVTLRCSPRSGDLSVYWYQQSLDQGLQFLIQYYNGEERAKGNILERFSAQQFPDLHSELNLSSLELGDSALYFCASSTPNRGEGYTFGSGTRLTVV.

This chain links TRBV4-3 with TRBJ1-1; TRBD1 is a possible D gene (5 bases). The CDR3 length is 14 residues. CDR1 is LGHNA and CDR2 is YSLEER in the germline V gene. V dropped 0 bases and J dropped 5 bases, with 10 bases sitting between them. For the CDR3, the DNA is TGCGCCAGCAGCCAAGATGGGGGGGGGACTGAAGCTTTCTTT. Its translation: CASSQDGGGTEAFF.

The V and J genes are TRBV7-9 and TRBJ1-2; D is perhaps TRBD1 (5 bases). This CDR3 is 14 amino acids long. Germline V gene lookup returns CDR1 SEHNR and CDR2 FQNEAQ (reference sequence). The V gene lost 5 bases and the J gene lost 6 bases, with 16 bases spanning the gap. The CDR3 DNA reads as TGTGCCAGCAGCCTCCCGGGCAGGGACCATGGCTACACCTTC. Protein: CASSLPGRDHGYTF.

The genes are TRBV2 and TRBJ2-7; the D gene could be TRBD1 or TRBD2 (5 bases each). CDR3 length: 11 amino acids. Germline V CDR1 and CDR2: SNHLY, FYNNEI. CDR3 bases: TGTGGCGAGAGAGGGGCCTACGAGCAGTACTTC. Encoded protein: CGERGAYEQYF.

This chain connects TRBV7-2 to TRBJ1-1, with D possibly TRBD1 on 5 matching bases. V dropped 5 bases and J dropped 1 base, with 11 bases sitting between them. CDR1 and CDR2 (germline): SGHTA, FQGNSA. There are 14 residues in the CDR3. The CDR3: CASSLQVKNTEAFF. The CDR3 DNA follows: TGTGCCAGCAGCCTACAGGTTAAGAACACTGAAGCTTTCTTT. Based on the CDR3 plus reference TRBV7-2 and TRBJ1-1, the full variable domain is GAGVSQSPSNKVTEKGKDVELRCDPISGHTALYWYRQSLGQGLEFLIYFQGNSAPDKSGLPSDRFSAERTGGSVSTLTIQRTQQEDSAVYLCASSLQVKNTEAFFGQGTRLTVV.

The chain links TRBV18 to TRBJ2-5; D is perhaps TRBD1 (6 bases). Germline V gene sequence: CDR1 KGHSH, CDR2 LQKENI. This CDR3 is 13 amino acids long. The V gene lost 5 bases and the J gene lost 5 bases, with 12 bases spanning the gap. The DNA of the CDR3 is TGTGCCAGCTCATACAGGGTTCAGGAGACCCAGTACTTC. The encoded protein is CASSYRVQETQYF.

The chain employs TRBV10-3 and TRBJ2-7; the match to TRBD2 covers 8 bases. From germline, CDR1 is ENHRY and CDR2 SYGVKD. The V segment lost 5 bases and the J segment 2 bases; nucleotides outside the gene matches: 5. This CDR3 is 14 amino acids long. CDR3 protein: CAISLSGVPYEQYF. CDR3 bases: TGTGCCATCAGTCTTAGCGGGGTCCCCTACGAGCAGTACTTC.